The 28 T cell receptor beta chains presented below share a single source sample, sequenced in a study of patients and donors after allogeneic stem cell transplantation (TCRdb year 2020). The library was built by means of RT-PCR. The listed sequencing device is NextSeq 550. TCRdb reanalyzed the raw reads on its own, using fastp at Q25 for trimming and MiXCR for clone calling, and kept in-frame beta chains. Each CDR3 protein appears once, grouped with its most common genes and DNA. Within this sample are 400,000 to 450,000 distinct CDR3 sequences, with 16% of them counted one time only. Roughly 7% of the sample is taken by the ten largest. Sequenced material: blood, either unsorted or a sorted T cell fraction (not recorded which). The receptors were sampled from a human donor who was either an allogeneic HSCT recipient or a stem cell or donor lymphocyte infusion donor (not recorded which). It is not recorded whose cells these are; they may come from a transplant donor.

The chain links TRBV5-8 to TRBJ2-7; weak D call: TRBD2 (6 bases). The CDR3 covers 15 residues. V shed 4 bases and J shed 2 bases, with 16 bases lying between them. Germline loops: CDR1 SGHTS, CDR2 YDEGEE. CDR3 in DNA: TGTGCCAGCAGCCGGTGGGGGGACCCAGCCTACGAGCAGTACTTC. Residues: CASSRWGDPAYEQYF.

This clonotype was detected only a few times. This sequence joins TRBV19 and TRBJ2-5; 10 nucleotides match TRBD2. Looked up from germline, CDR1 is LNHDA and CDR2 is SQIVND (reference sequence). Trimming took 6 bases from V and 4 from J; bases not matched to a gene: 8. CDR3 length equals 15 residues. Here the CDR3 reads CASSALAGNRETQYF. The CDR3 nucleotides read TGTGCCAGTAGCGCACTAGCGGGAAATAGAGAGACCCAGTACTTC.

This clonotype has a count of ten or more. The J gene is TRBJ1-1, the V gene TRBV12-3 or TRBV12-4, with D possibly being TRBD1 (6 bases). Between the trimmed V and J ends, which lost 4 bases and 4 bases, there was a span of 16 bases. The CDR3 contains 15 residues. Here the CDR3 reads CASSSTGKKGTEAFF. As DNA, the CDR3 is TGTGCCAGCAGTTCAACAGGGAAAAAGGGCACTGAAGCTTTCTTT.

This clonotype was seen a handful of times. V gene TRBV5-1 combines with J gene TRBJ2-1, with 11 bases identical to TRBD2. CDR3 length: 15 residues. In germline, CDR1 is SGHRS, CDR2 YFSETQ. Trimming cost V 0 bases and J 9 bases; bases outside gene matches: 5. The CDR3 nucleotides read TGCGCCAGCAGCTTGGTAGCGGGGGGGCTTGGTGAGCAGTTCTTC. The encoded protein is CASSLVAGGLGEQFF.

This clonotype was seen ten or more times. CDR3 DNA sequence: TGTGCCAGCAGCTCGCGAGGAGCTGAAAAACTGTTTTTT. It translates to CASSSRGAEKLFF. The chain recombines TRBV5-6 with TRBJ1-4; D unresolved. Between the trimmed V and J ends, which lost 3 bases and 7 bases, there was a span of 10 bases. The germline V gene encodes CDR1 SGHDT and CDR2 YYEEEE. The CDR3 length is 13 residues.

This clonotype was recorded a few times. J is TRBJ2-5 and V is TRBV28, with 8 bases aligning to TRBD2. This CDR3 spans 16 amino acids. The germline CDR1 and CDR2 sequences are MDHEN and SYDVKM. V was pared by 5 bases and J by 4 bases, with 12 bases of the junction left unmatched. The CDR3 loop is CASSGRGTSGRETQYF. The CDR3 DNA follows: TGTGCCAGCAGTGGGCGGGGCACTAGCGGTCGAGAGACCCAGTACTTC.

This clonotype was observed at least ten times. The chain has TRBV20-1 and TRBJ2-2, with 10 bases matching TRBD2. Germline V gives CDR1 DFQATT, CDR2 SNEGSKA (reference sequence). The CDR3 length is 18 residues. Trimming removed 1 base from V and 3 bases from J; junction bases left unmatched: 11. The CDR3 here is CSARAPRLAGAHTGELFF. The CDR3 DNA sequence: TGCAGTGCTAGAGCCCCTAGGCTAGCGGGGGCCCACACCGGGGAGCTGTTTTTT.

This chain connects TRBV20-1 to TRBJ1-6, with 9 bases fitting TRBD1. The germline V gene has CDR1 DFQATT and CDR2 SNEGSKA (reference sequence). The CDR3 is 13 amino acids. V lost 6 bases to trimming and J lost 9 bases; unmatched junction nucleotides: 6. The CDR3 DNA reads TGCAGTGCGCAGGGACAGGGAGGTTCACCCCTCCACTTT. It is translated as CSAQGQGGSPLHF.

This clonotype was seen a few times. This chain joins TRBV5-6 and TRBJ1-3, with unresolved D. The CDR3 has 13 residues. Trimming left V 4 bases short and J 1 base short, with 6 bases between. Looked up from germline, CDR1 is SGHDT and CDR2 is YYEEEE. CDR3 sequence: CASSPVSGNTIYF. CDR3 in DNA: TGTGCCAGCAGCCCTGTTTCTGGAAACACCATATATTTT.

This clonotype has a handful of counts. V is TRBV27 and J is TRBJ2-2, with TRBD1 identical over 9 bases. The length of the CDR3 is 16 residues. Germline lookup yields CDR1 MNHEY and CDR2 SMNVEV (reference sequence). V was clipped by 3 bases and J by 5 bases; unmatched bases: 7. The CDR3 coding sequence is TGTGCCAGCAGTTTTTCCGACAGGGGGGTGACCGGGGAGCTGTTTTTT. Protein product: CASSFSDRGVTGELFF.

Turning to this clonotype: A junction boundary mismatches the germline segment, possibly from a read error. The gene calls are TRBV12-5 and TRBJ1-1; D is unclear. Germline CDR1 is LGHNT and CDR2 is FRNRAP. The CDR3 has 13 amino acids. CDR3 loop: CASGLGVNTQAFF. The CDR3 DNA reads as TGTGCTAGTGGTTTGGGGGTGAACACTCAAGCTTTCTTT. Drawing the rest from reference TRBV12-5 and TRBJ1-1, the complete variable domain is DARVTQTPRHKVTEMGQEVTMRCQPILGHNTVFWYRQTMMQGLELLAYFRNRAPLDDSGMPKDRFSAEMPDATLATLKIQPSEPRDSAVYFCASGLGVNTQAFFGQGTRLTVV.

The genes are TRBV7-9 and TRBJ2-7; D gene uncertain. The CDR3 has 14 residues. V was shortened by 4 bases and J by 2 bases, with 12 bases between the two germline ends. Germline V gene sequence: CDR1 SEHNR, CDR2 FQNEAQ (reference sequence). The CDR3 DNA reads as TGTGCCAGCAGCTGGGCAAGAAGCCCCTACGAGCAGTACTTC. It is translated as CASSWARSPYEQYF. The whole variable domain, remainder taken from reference TRBV7-9 and TRBJ2-7, is DTGVSQNPRHKITKRGQNVTFRCDPISEHNRLYWYRQTLGQGPEFLTYFQNEAQLEKSRLLSDRFSAERPKGSFSTLEIQRTEQGDSAMYLCASSWARSPYEQYFGPGTRLTVT.

The rearrangement joins TRBV4-1 to TRBJ2-1; D not certain. This CDR3 contains 14 residues. The V end was cut by 1 base, the J end by 3 bases, with 7 bases between. The germline V gene encodes CDR1 MGHRA and CDR2 YSYEKL. The CDR3: CASSQVAVYNEQFF. The CDR3 region has the DNA TGCGCCAGCAGCCAAGTGGCAGTCTACAATGAGCAGTTCTTC.

This chain joins TRBV18 and TRBJ1-1; D perhaps matches TRBD1 (5 bases). CDR1 is KGHSH, CDR2 LQKENI, per germline. V lost 0 bases and J 4 bases, leaving 12 bases between the germline ends. The CDR3 runs 15 residues. The CDR3 DNA reads as TGTGCCAGCTCACCACCTCGGGGGGATGGCACTGAAGCTTTCTTT. This sequence encodes CASSPPRGDGTEAFF.

DNA of the CDR3: TGCAGTGCTAGCGCCTACGAGCAGTACTTC. Residues: CSASAYEQYF. This chain uses TRBV20-1 with TRBJ2-7, with D unclear. Between the trimmed V and J ends, which lost 3 bases and 2 bases, there was a span of 2 bases. The length of the CDR3 is 10 residues. Germline assignment: CDR1 DFQATT and CDR2 SNEGSKA (reference sequence).

There are a few counts of this clonotype. The chain has TRBV3-1 and TRBJ2-1, with D unresolved. The CDR3 covers 16 residues. V lost 7 bases and J 0 bases, leaving 16 bases between the germline ends. Germline V gives CDR1 LGHDT, CDR2 YNNKEL (reference sequence). Written as DNA, the CDR3 is TGTGCCAGCACCCAGCAATACCCCAGCTCCTACAATGAGCAGTTCTTC. Encoded protein: CASTQQYPSSYNEQFF.

DNA for the CDR3: TGCAGTGCTAGTCCCAGTTCGGGACAGGGATACAATGAGCAGTTCTTC. Its protein is CSASPSSGQGYNEQFF. J is TRBJ2-1 and V is TRBV20-1; 9 nucleotides agree with TRBD1. This CDR3 spans 16 amino acids. With 3 bases clipped from V and 4 bases from J, the junction kept 10 bases outside the gene matches. In germline, CDR1 is DFQATT, CDR2 SNEGSKA (reference sequence).

The V call is TRBV6-4, the J call TRBJ1-2, with a weak D call TRBD1 (6 bases). Between the trimmed V and J ends, which lost 8 bases and 4 bases, there was a span of 17 bases. Germline values: CDR1 MRHNA, CDR2 SNTAGT. The CDR3 length is 14 residues. The CDR3: CASRVGGRPYGYTF. The CDR3 DNA follows: TGTGCCAGCCGTGTCGGGGGGCGGCCCTATGGCTACACCTTC.

J is TRBJ2-6 and V is TRBV11-2; 10 nucleotides match TRBD2. The germline V gene has CDR1 SGHAT and CDR2 FQNNGV. The V and J ends lost 1 base and 4 bases, in that order; junction bases with no gene match: 7. CDR3 length: 18 residues. The CDR3 DNA is TGTGCCAGCAGCTTAGTGTCCCGACTAGCGGGCGGGGCCAACGTCCTGACTTTC. Translating it yields CASSLVSRLAGGANVLTF. Together with reference TRBV11-2 and TRBJ2-6, the CDR3 gives the full variable domain: EAGVAQSPRYKIIEKRQSVAFWCNPISGHATLYWYQQILGQGPKLLIQFQNNGVVDDSQLPKDRFSAERLKGVDSTLKIQPAKLEDSAVYLCASSLVSRLAGGANVLTFGAGSRLTVL.

Written as DNA, the CDR3 is TGTGCCAGCTCACCAGTCCCGACAAGCTCTGGGGCCAACGTCCTGACTTTC. Translating gives CASSPVPTSSGANVLTF. The chain links TRBV18 to TRBJ2-6; D ambiguous. Germline CDR1 is KGHSH and CDR2 is LQKENI. V gave up 2 bases and J gave up 0 bases, with 11 bases separating them. The CDR3 is 17 residues long.

This clonotype was observed a few times. V usage is TRBV11-2 and J usage is TRBJ2-7, with TRBD2 matching 13 bases. J lost 7 bases, V lost 5 bases, and 8 bases had no gene match. CDR3 length: 15 amino acids. Germline CDR1 is SGHAT and CDR2 is FQNNGV. In DNA form, the CDR3 reads TGTGCCAGCAGCCCTGGACTAGCGGGAGCTGAAGAGCAGTACTTC. Residues: CASSPGLAGAEEQYF.

The chain combines TRBV25-1 with TRBJ2-1; the match to TRBD2 covers 8 bases. This CDR3 is 15 amino acids long. The germline gives CDR1 MGHDK, CDR2 SYGVNS. Trimming removed 5 bases from V and 4 bases from J; junction bases left unmatched: 7. The CDR3, as DNA: TGTGCCAGCAGTCCTTCGGCGGGAGGTTACAATGAGCAGTTCTTC. Its translation: CASSPSAGGYNEQFF.

V and J are TRBV5-1 and TRBJ2-1, with D possibly TRBD2 on 7 matching bases. The CDR3 spans 15 residues. V was trimmed by 7 bases and J by 7 bases, leaving 21 bases between them. Germline V gene sequence: CDR1 SGHRS, CDR2 YFSETQ. CDR3 residues: CASGMGAGAQNEQFF. The CDR3 DNA is TGCGCCAGCGGAATGGGGGCGGGGGCGCAGAATGAGCAGTTCTTC.

This clonotype has at least ten counts. The genes are TRBV12-3 or TRBV12-4 and TRBJ2-5, with 8 nucleotides matching TRBD1. The CDR3 spans 14 residues. Losses at the gene ends were 5 bases for V and 6 bases for J; bases not matched to a gene: 8. The chain's CDR3 is CASSPRQGQKTQYF. As DNA, the CDR3 is TGTGCCAGCAGTCCGAGACAGGGGCAGAAGACCCAGTACTTC.

Only a few counts were recorded for this clonotype. This chain connects TRBV29-1 to TRBJ1-1; TRBD1 aligns across 10 bases. Germline trimming cut 6 bases from V and 11 bases from J; bases unmatched to any gene: 18. This CDR3 is built from 15 residues. The germline V gene encodes CDR1 SQVTM and CDR2 ANQGSEA. Written as DNA, the CDR3 is TGCAGCGTGGAGCCGGAAGGACAGGGGGTAAGTGGTGCTTTCTTT. It is translated as CSVEPEGQGVSGAFF. The entire variable domain, with the rest obtained from reference TRBV29-1 and TRBJ1-1, is as follows: SAVISQKPSRDICQRGTSLTIQCQVDSQVTMMFWYRQQPGQSLTLIATANQGSEATYESGFVIDKFPISRPNLTFSTLTVSNMSPEDSSIYLCSVEPEGQGVSGAFFGQGTRLTVV.

This clonotype appeared a few times. The CDR3 sequence: CASSYHTQYF. The CDR3 nucleotides are TGTGCCAGCAGTTATCATACGCAGTATTTT. This chain joins TRBV6-5 and TRBJ2-3; D is undetermined. The V end lost 3 bases, the J end lost 7 bases, and 2 bases lay between the germline ends. CDR3 size: 10 residues. Germline CDR1 reads MNHEY; CDR2 reads SVGAGI.

This clonotype has just a few counts. The chain is built from TRBV27 and TRBJ1-6, with D possibly TRBD1 on 5 matching bases. This CDR3 has 13 amino acids. Per germline, CDR1 MNHEY and CDR2 SMNVEV (reference sequence). Trimming stripped 6 bases from V and 7 bases from J, with 10 bases between. CDR3 protein: CASRTVGNSPLHF. The CDR3 DNA is TGTGCCAGCAGGACAGTCGGGAATTCACCCCTCCACTTT.

This clonotype has a count of ten or more. The DNA of the CDR3 is TGTGCCTGGAGCGCCCAATACGAGCAGTACTTC. It codes for CAWSAQYEQYF. The chain uses TRBV30 and TRBJ2-7, with D uncertain. In germline, CDR1 is GTSNPN, CDR2 SVGIG (reference sequence). V was cut by 3 bases and J by 4 bases, with 7 bases left in between. The CDR3 loop spans 11 amino acids.